The present TCR beta chain was sequenced within a study of blood T cell repertoires in COVID-19. On the study more broadly: Researchers got acute and convalescent COVID-19 samples from the United States, Italy and Spain. From T cells, B-cell-depleted T cells, or PBMCs came the material, which was cDNA or gDNA.

With V trimmed by 5 bases and J by 3 bases, 8 bases remained unmatched. CDR1 and CDR2 (germline): SGHTA, FQGTGA. The CDR3 covers 15 residues. This clone was detected only once. In the original processing: Amplification from reference gene primers served as the basis for estimated nucleated cell counts. TCRdb's table, derived via immunoSEQ multiplex PCR, lists solely in-frame clones and lacks some. V and J calls and clone size follow that table, whereas D and trimming were derived from the DNA. This sample has tens of thousands of clones; around 80% occur once, and the top ten carry 10%. This receptor was identified in a man in his sixties in a cohort sampled during active COVID-19. The specimen sequenced was peripheral blood. The V gene is TRBV7-3, the J gene TRBJ1-2, with 8 bases identical to TRBD1. CDR3 DNA sequence: TGTGCCAGCAGCCCCGGGACAGGAAAACACTATGGCTACACCTTC. It encodes CASSPGTGKHYGYTF. The entire variable domain, with the rest obtained from reference TRBV7-3 and TRBJ1-2, is as follows: GAGVSQTPSNKVTEKGKYVELRCDPISGHTALYWYRQSLGQGPEFLIYFQGTGAADDSGLPNDRFFAVRPEGSVSTLKIQRTERGDSAVYLCASSPGTGKHYGYTFGSGTRLTVV.